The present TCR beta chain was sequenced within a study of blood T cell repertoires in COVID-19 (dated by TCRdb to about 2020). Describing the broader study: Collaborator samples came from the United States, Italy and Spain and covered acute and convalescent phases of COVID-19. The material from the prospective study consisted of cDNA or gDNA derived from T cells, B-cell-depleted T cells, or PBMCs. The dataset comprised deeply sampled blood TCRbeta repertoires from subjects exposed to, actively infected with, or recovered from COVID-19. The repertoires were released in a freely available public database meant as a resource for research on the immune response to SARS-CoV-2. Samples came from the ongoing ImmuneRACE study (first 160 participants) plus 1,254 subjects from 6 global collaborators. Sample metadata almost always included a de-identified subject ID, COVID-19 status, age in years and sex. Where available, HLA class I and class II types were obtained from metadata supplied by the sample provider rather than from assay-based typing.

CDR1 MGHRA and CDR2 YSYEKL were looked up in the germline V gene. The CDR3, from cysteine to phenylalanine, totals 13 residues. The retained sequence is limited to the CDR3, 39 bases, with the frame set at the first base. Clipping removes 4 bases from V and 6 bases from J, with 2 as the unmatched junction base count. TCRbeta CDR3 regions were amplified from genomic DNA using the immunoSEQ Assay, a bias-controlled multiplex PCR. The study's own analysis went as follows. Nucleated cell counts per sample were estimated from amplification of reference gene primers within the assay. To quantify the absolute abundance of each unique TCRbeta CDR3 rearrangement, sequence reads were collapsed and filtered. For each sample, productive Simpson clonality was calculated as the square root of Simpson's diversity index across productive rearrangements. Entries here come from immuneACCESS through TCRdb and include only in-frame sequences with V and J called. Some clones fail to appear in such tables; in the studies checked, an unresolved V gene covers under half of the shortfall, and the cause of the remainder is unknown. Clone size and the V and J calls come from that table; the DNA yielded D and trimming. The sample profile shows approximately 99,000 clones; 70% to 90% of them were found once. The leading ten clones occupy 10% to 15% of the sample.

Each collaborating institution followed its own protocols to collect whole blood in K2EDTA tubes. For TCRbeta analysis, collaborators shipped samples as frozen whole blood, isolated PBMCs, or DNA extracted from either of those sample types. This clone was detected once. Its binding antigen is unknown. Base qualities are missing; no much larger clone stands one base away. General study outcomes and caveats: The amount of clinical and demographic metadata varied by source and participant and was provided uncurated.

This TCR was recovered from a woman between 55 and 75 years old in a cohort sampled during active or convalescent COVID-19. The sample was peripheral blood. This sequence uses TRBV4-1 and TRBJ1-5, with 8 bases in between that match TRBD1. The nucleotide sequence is TGCGCCAGCAGCCTAGACAGGGGTCAGCCCCAGCATTTT. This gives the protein CASSLDRGQPQHF.